A single sample is the source of the 17 T cell receptor beta chains below, sequenced in a study of patients and donors after allogeneic stem cell transplantation. TCRdb reprocessed the RT-PCR reads with MiXCR, giving one entry per CDR3 protein. The sample consists of some 880,000 distinct CDR3 sequences, approximately 18% of them appearing once. The sample was blood, either unsorted or a sorted T cell fraction (not recorded which). All receptors derive from a human donor who was either an allogeneic HSCT recipient or a stem cell or donor lymphocyte infusion donor (not recorded which). It is not recorded whose cells these are; they may come from a transplant donor.

The gene calls are TRBV4-2 and TRBJ1-3; unclear D gene. Between the trimmed V and J ends, which lost 0 bases and 0 bases, there was a span of 12 bases. There are 17 residues in the CDR3. Germline-derived CDR1 and CDR2 are LGHNA and YNFKEQ. The CDR3 region has the DNA TGTGCCAGCAGCCAAGACCCCTTGAGCGGCTCTGGAAACACCATATATTTT. Translated, it gives CASSQDPLSGSGNTIYF.

The sample holds many counts of this clonotype. The chain combines TRBV5-1 with TRBJ1-2, with TRBD1 as a possible D gene (5 bases). Per the germline V gene, CDR1 is SGHRS and CDR2 is YFSETQ. There are 15 residues in the CDR3. V was cut by 5 bases and J by 3 bases, with 17 bases left in between. The CDR3 is CASSQDIQGDYGYTF. CDR3 sequence (DNA): TGCGCCAGCAGTCAGGACATCCAAGGAGACTATGGCTACACCTTC.

This chain links TRBV9 with TRBJ2-1; D is undetermined. The ends were cut back, 7 bases at V and 9 bases at J, with 23 bases in the middle. There are 15 residues in the CDR3. Germline values: CDR1 SGDLS, CDR2 YYNGEE. CDR3 coding DNA: TGTGCCAGCTTACAGCAGGACCCCCCATGGTGTGAGCAGTTCTTC. This encodes CASLQQDPPWCEQFF.

The chain is built from TRBV27 and TRBJ2-2, with 8 positions matching TRBD1. Germline V gene lookup returns CDR1 MNHEY and CDR2 SMNVEV (reference sequence). J was trimmed by 3 bases and V by 8 bases; bases with no gene match: 5. CDR3 size: 14 residues. In nucleotides, the CDR3 is TGTGCCAGCGGGACAGGTGCTTACACCGGGGAGCTGTTTTTT. The encoded protein is CASGTGAYTGELFF.

This clonotype was observed a few times. The chain recombines TRBV24-1 with TRBJ2-3; 7 bases are a match to TRBD1. The J segment lost 7 bases and the V segment lost 4 bases, leaving 10 bases of the junction unmatched. The CDR3 consists of 15 residues. The germline V gene encodes CDR1 KGHDR and CDR2 SFDVKD. CDR3 bases: TGTGCCACCAGTGACCACCGCGGACAGGCCTATACGCAGTATTTT. Its protein is CATSDHRGQAYTQYF.

This clonotype has ten or more counts. The chain has TRBV5-1 and TRBJ2-2, with a weak D call TRBD2 (6 bases). V was clipped by 5 bases and J by 4 bases, with 12 bases between them. The germline CDR1 and CDR2 sequences are SGHRS and YFSETQ. This CDR3 comprises 14 residues. The DNA for the CDR3 is TGCGCCAGCAGGGGTAGCGGAAGCACCGGGGAGCTGTTTTTT. Translated, it gives CASRGSGSTGELFF.

The chain joins TRBV6-2 or TRBV6-3 to TRBJ2-7; possible D gene TRBD2, 6 bases. The CDR3 length is 15 residues. V was clipped by 2 bases and J by 3 bases, with 14 bases between them. From germline, CDR1 is MNHEY and CDR2 SVGEGT. The CDR3 protein is CASSYGGLTVYEQYF. The DNA for the CDR3 is TGTGCCAGCAGTTACGGTGGACTAACGGTCTACGAGCAGTACTTC.

The chain joins TRBV27 to TRBJ1-1; 8 nucleotides align to TRBD1. The CDR3 covers 11 residues. The V and J ends lost 8 bases and 8 bases, in that order; junction bases with no gene match: 4. Germline V gene sequence: CDR1 MNHEY, CDR2 SMNVEV (reference sequence). The DNA for the CDR3 is TGTGCCAGCGGTTGGACAGGGGAAGCTTTCTTT. As protein: CASGWTGEAFF.

In its sample, this clonotype was seen a few times. This sequence joins TRBV6-1 and TRBJ1-5; D unclear. Germline V gene data show CDR1 as MNHNS and CDR2 as SASEGT. This CDR3 region has 14 residues. Deletions cut 6 bases from V and 6 bases from J, with 15 bases between. The DNA of the CDR3 is TGTGCCAGCAGGCGCCAGGCGCTGGGTCAGCCCCAGCATTTT. Translating gives CASRRQALGQPQHF.

The chain joins TRBV19 to TRBJ2-1; D gene ambiguous. The germline gives CDR1 LNHDA, CDR2 SQIVND (reference sequence). This CDR3 is built from 11 residues. Deletions cut 7 bases from V and 5 bases from J, with 6 bases between. CDR3: CASIVHNEQFF. The CDR3 DNA reads as TGTGCCAGTATCGTCCACAATGAGCAGTTCTTC.

This clonotype was seen a few times. The chain links TRBV7-9 to TRBJ2-1; 7 bases match TRBD2. Germline lookup yields CDR1 SEHNR and CDR2 FQNEAQ (reference sequence). Trimming took 5 bases from V and 5 from J; bases not matched to a gene: 9. This CDR3 comprises 15 residues. The CDR3 region has the DNA TGTGCCAGCAGCACGTGGCCTAGCGGAAACAATGAGCAGTTCTTC. Amino acids: CASSTWPSGNNEQFF.

The chain combines TRBV7-2 with TRBJ1-5, with D possibly being TRBD1 (5 bases). V shed 5 bases and J shed 3 bases, with 17 bases lying between them. This CDR3 has 16 residues. Germline V lookup: CDR1 SGHTA, CDR2 FQGNSA. CDR3 DNA sequence: TGTGCCAGCAGCCCTGACAGCGCCTTTTCCAATCAGCCCCAGCATTTT. Its translation is CASSPDSAFSNQPQHF.

The rearrangement uses TRBV7-2 and TRBJ2-5; D is ambiguous. The CDR3 spans 14 residues. Germline CDR1 and CDR2: SGHTA and FQGNSA. Trimming shortened V by 1 base and J by 4 bases, and 10 bases separated the two germline ends. CDR3 sequence (DNA): TGTGCCAGCAGCTTAGACCCTCTCGTAGAGACCCAGTACTTC. This gives the protein CASSLDPLVETQYF.

This clonotype has a handful of counts. The chain has TRBV20-1 and TRBJ2-1; 9 bases fit TRBD2. Trimming cost V 6 bases and J 12 bases; bases outside gene matches: 3. From germline, CDR1 is DFQATT and CDR2 SNEGSKA (reference sequence). The CDR3 extends over 10 amino acids. The CDR3 nucleotides are TGCAGTGCCCAAGCGGGGGGGCAGTTCTTC. Protein product: CSAQAGGQFF.

This clonotype was counted at least ten times. The chain uses TRBV29-1 and TRBJ1-2, with 10 bases fitting TRBD1. The junction had 13 bases not matched to a gene; V was cut back by 7 bases and J by 5 bases. The CDR3 runs to 15 residues. Germline CDR1 is SQVTM and CDR2 is ANQGSEA. In nucleotides, the CDR3 is TGCAGCGCGGCCGGGACAGGGGAGGTTTTGTATGGCTACACCTTC. Translating it yields CSAAGTGEVLYGYTF.

The genes are TRBV27 and TRBJ1-2; the match to TRBD1 covers 9 bases. The ends lost 8 bases at V and 3 bases at J; junction bases unmatched: 4. The CDR3 has 13 residues. Germline CDR1 MNHEY, CDR2 SMNVEV (reference sequence). The CDR3 DNA is TGTGCCAGCGGGACAGGGAGACACTATGGCTACACCTTC. Protein sequence: CASGTGRHYGYTF.

The chain links TRBV6-2 or TRBV6-3 to TRBJ1-3; 9 nucleotides align to TRBD1. The trim removed 0 bases at V and 0 bases at J, leaving 6 bases unmatched. This CDR3 comprises 18 residues. Germline V gene sequence: CDR1 MNHEY, CDR2 SVGEGT. The CDR3 sequence: CASSYSGTGLSSGNTIYF. Here the CDR3 DNA reads TGTGCCAGCAGTTACTCCGGGACAGGGCTGAGCTCTGGAAACACCATATATTTT.